The T cell receptor (beta chain) described here comes from a study of T cells in localized non-small cell lung cancer. Clones were read by immunoSEQ multiplex PCR, and TCRdb kept only the in-frame ones, dropping some. The sample contains some 25,000 clones, roughly 90% of which appear only once. The clonotype comes from a man between 35 and 75 years old with stage II lung adenocarcinoma. The sample in question was PBMCs, obtained before any cancer treatment.

CDR3 sequence: CASRNRDVQGGAQHF. In nucleotides, the CDR3 is TGTGCCAGCAGGAATCGGGACGTGCAAGGGGGGGCCCAGCATTTT. The chain carries TRBV21-1 and TRBJ1-5. TRBV21-1 counts as a pseudogene. The CDR3 length is 15 residues.